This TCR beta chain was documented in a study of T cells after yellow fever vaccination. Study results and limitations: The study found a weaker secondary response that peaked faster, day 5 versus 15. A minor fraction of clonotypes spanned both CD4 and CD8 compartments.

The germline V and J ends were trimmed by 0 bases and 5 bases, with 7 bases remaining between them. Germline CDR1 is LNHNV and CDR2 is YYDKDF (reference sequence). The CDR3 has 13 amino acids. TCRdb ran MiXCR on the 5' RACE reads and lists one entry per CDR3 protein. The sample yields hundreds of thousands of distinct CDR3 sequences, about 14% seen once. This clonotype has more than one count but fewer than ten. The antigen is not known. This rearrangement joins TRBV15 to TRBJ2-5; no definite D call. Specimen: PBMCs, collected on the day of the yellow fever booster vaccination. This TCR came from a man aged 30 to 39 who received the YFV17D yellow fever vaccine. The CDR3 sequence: CATSRDHLETQYF. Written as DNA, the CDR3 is TGTGCCACCAGCAGAGATCATTTGGAGACCCAGTACTTC.